A selection of T cell receptor beta chains follows, all from one sample in a study of shared clonotypes between healthy human individuals. Measured with immunoSEQ multiplex PCR; TCRdb has only the in-frame clones, and not every one. The table has about 1.1 million clones, 70% to 85% seen once; the top ten hold 0.89%. Sequenced: memory CD4+ T cells from PBMCs. Receptors originate from a man younger than 35 in good health. Some clones in this sample may be carry-over from other donors' samples. CDR3s include the opening cysteine and the closing phenylalanine or tryptophan. A D gene is named only where the DNA matches it firmly. The size entry is marked missing in some rows and otherwise reads once, few, many or a size class.

v_call	d_call	j_call	clone_size	cdr3_nt	cdr3_aa
TRBV5-1	TRBD2	TRBJ2-1	.	TGCGCCAGCAGCTTGGTAGCGGGGGAGTACAATGAGCAGTTCTTC	CASSLVAGEYNEQFF
TRBV23-1	TRBD1	TRBJ2-5	.	TGCGCCAGCAGTCATCCGACAGGGTGGGAGACCCAGTACTTC	CASSHPTGWETQYF
TRBV28	TRBD1	TRBJ1-2	.	TGTGCCAGCGGAATGGGGCAGGGGGATGGCTACACCTTC	CASGMGQGDGYTF
TRBV28	.	TRBJ2-3	.	TGTGCCAGCAGTTTTCCGGGGGAGCGGTCAGATACGCAGTATTTT	CASSFPGERSDTQYF
TRBV9	TRBD1	TRBJ1-1	.	TGTGCCAGCAGCCCACAGGGGGAGGTTGACACTGAAGCTTTCTTT	CASSPQGEVDTEAFF
TRBV4-1	TRBD2	TRBJ2-7	.	TGCGCCAGCAGCCAAGATTACCTAGCGGGAGGAATAATCTACGAGCAGTACTTC	CASSQDYLAGGIIYEQYF
TRBV7-8	.	TRBJ2-1	.	TGTGCCAGCAGCTTAGAGGCCTCGGCCCCGGGGCAGTTCTTC	CASSLEASAPGQFF
TRBV6-5	.	TRBJ1-5	.	TGTGCCAGCAGTTACTCCCCCCCGAATAGCAATCAGCCCCAGCATTTT	CASSYSPPNSNQPQHF
TRBV18	.	TRBJ2-1	.	TGTGCCAGCTCACCAAGACAGGATGCCGAGCAGTTCTTC	CASSPRQDAEQFF
TRBV7-8	.	TRBJ1-5	.	TGTGCCAGCAGCCCCAACCGAAGGGTTCAGCCCCAGCATTTT	CASSPNRRVQPQHF
TRBV28	.	TRBJ1-3	.	TGTGCCAGCAGCCAACCGTCGGGACTTGGAAACACCATATATTTT	CASSQPSGLGNTIYF
TRBV30	.	TRBJ1-4	.	TGTGCCTGGGGACAGTCAAATGAAAAACTGTTTTTT	CAWGQSNEKLFF
TRBV28	.	TRBJ2-5	.	TGTGCCAGCGGAATAGTGGGAACCCAGTACTTC	CASGIVGTQYF
TRBV6-1	.	TRBJ2-3	.	TGTGCCAGCAGTGAGGGACCGGCTACAGATACGCAGTATTTT	CASSEGPATDTQYF
TRBV4-1	.	TRBJ2-7	once	TGCGCCAGCAGCCAAGGGACAGCCTCCTACGAGCAGTACTTC	CASSQGTASYEQYF
TRBV5-1	.	TRBJ2-1	.	TGCGCCAGCAGCTTGACACCCTTACAGGGTGGTAGGAATGAGCAGTTCTTC	CASSLTPLQGGRNEQFF
TRBV5-1	.	TRBJ1-1	.	TGCGCCAGCAGCTTGGACAGCCCCATGAACACTGAAGCTTTCTTT	CASSLDSPMNTEAFF